The clone carrying this TCR beta chain appeared many times. The sample originates from a study of CD8+CD57+ T cells in acquired aplastic anemia. Background on the study: Average DNA yield from sorted CD4+ and CD8+ cells was about 2.9 ug.

It was patients with CD8+CD57+ cell expansion by flow cytometry who were chosen for sequencing. Among the patients, none had received any therapy at the time of blood sampling. This CDR3 contains 12 residues. V was trimmed by 1 base and J by 7 bases, leaving 5 bases between them. Germline lookup yields CDR1 SGHTA and CDR2 FQGNSA. Both TCR beta VDJ combination and CDR3 sequence profiling were carried out. Genomic DNA was the template for this profiling. MiXCR, run by TCRdb on the reads, gives a single entry per CDR3 protein. Seen here are 150,000 to 200,000 distinct CDR3 sequences, around 48% observed once, and the top ten hold 30% to 40%.

The sample consisted of sorted CD4+, CD8+, or CD8+CD57+ T cells (not recorded which) from PBMCs. This chain links TRBV7-2 with TRBJ2-1; no reliable D call. The origin of this receptor is a human donor with aplastic anemia. The CDR3 DNA is TGTGCCAGCAGCTTAGTAGGGAATGAGCAGTTCTTC. Translating gives CASSLVGNEQFF.